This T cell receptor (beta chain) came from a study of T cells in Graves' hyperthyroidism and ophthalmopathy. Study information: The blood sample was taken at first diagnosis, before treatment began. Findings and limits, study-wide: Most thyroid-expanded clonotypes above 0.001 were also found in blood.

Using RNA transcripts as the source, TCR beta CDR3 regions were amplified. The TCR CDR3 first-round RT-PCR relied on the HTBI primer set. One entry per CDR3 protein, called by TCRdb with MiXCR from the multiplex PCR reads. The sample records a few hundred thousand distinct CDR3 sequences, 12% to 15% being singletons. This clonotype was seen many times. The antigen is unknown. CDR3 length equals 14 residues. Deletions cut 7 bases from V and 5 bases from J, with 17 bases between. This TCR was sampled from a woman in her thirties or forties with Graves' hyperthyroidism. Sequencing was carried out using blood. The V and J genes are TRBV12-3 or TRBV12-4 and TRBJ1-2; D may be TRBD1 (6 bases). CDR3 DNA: TGTGCCAGCAACCCGGGACACCCATGGTATGGCTACACCTTC. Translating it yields CASNPGHPWYGYTF.